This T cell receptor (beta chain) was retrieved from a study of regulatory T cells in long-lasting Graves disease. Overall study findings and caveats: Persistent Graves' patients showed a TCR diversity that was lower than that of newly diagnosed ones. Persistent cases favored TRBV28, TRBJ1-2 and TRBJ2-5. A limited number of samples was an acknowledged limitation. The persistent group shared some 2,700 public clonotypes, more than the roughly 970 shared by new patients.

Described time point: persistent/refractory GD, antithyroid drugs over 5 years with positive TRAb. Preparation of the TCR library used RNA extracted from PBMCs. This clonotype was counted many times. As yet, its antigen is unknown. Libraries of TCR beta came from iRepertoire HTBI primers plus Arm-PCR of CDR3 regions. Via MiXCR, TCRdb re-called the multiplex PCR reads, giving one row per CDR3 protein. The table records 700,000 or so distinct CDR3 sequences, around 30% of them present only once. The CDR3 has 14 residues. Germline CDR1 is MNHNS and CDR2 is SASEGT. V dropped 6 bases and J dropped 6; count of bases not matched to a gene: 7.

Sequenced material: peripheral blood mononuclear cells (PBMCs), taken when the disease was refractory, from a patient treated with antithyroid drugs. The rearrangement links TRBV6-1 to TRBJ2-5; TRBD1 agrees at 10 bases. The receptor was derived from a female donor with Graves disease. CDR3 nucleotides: TGTGCCAGCAGAGTCGGGACAGGGGTACAGACCCAGTACTTC. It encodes CASRVGTGVQTQYF.